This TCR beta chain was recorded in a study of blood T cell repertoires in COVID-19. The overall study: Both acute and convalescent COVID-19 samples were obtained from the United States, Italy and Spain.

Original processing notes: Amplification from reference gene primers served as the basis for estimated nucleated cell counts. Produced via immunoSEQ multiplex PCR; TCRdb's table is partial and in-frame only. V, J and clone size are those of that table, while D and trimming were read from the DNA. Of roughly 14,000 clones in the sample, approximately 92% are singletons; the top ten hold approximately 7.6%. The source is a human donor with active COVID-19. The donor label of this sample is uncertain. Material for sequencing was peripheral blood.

CDR3 DNA: TGCGCCAGCAGCTTGGTAGGGGCGGGGGAGACCCAGTACTTC. The encoded protein is CASSLVGAGETQYF. The chain combines TRBV5-1 with TRBJ2-5, with D maybe TRBD2 (6 bases). In germline, CDR1 is SGHRS, CDR2 YFSETQ. This CDR3 has 14 residues. V lost 0 bases and J 5 bases, leaving 11 bases between the germline ends.